Each of the 26 T cell receptor beta chains below was sequenced from the same sample in a study of T cells in Graves' hyperthyroidism and ophthalmopathy. TCR beta CDR3 regions were amplified from RNA. First-round RT-PCR targeting the TCR CDR3 was performed with the HTBI primer set. From the multiplex PCR reads, TCRdb called clonotypes with MiXCR, one entry per CDR3 protein. The table records 500,000 to 600,000 distinct CDR3 sequences, about 43% of them present only once. The sample consisted of peripheral blood or thyroid tissue (not recorded which). The receptors come from an adult woman with Graves' disease, either hyperthyroidism or ophthalmopathy (not recorded which).

The chain joins TRBV20-1 to TRBJ2-6, with 8 nucleotides matching TRBD2. The CDR3 is 18 amino acids. Germline V gene lookup returns CDR1 DFQATT and CDR2 SNEGSKA (reference sequence). With V trimmed by 0 bases and J by 0 bases, 7 bases remained unmatched. This CDR3 reads CSARDHQRERSGANVLTF. CDR3 nucleotide sequence: TGCAGTGCTAGAGATCACCAGCGGGAGCGCTCTGGGGCCAACGTCCTGACTTTC.

This clonotype has a count of ten or more. V is TRBV7-8 and J is TRBJ1-4, with D perhaps TRBD1 (5 bases). V shed 5 bases and J shed 8 bases, with 12 bases lying between them. The CDR3 is made up of 13 amino acids. Per germline, CDR1 SGHVS and CDR2 FQNEAQ. This CDR3 reads CASSLGHLEKLFF. CDR3 DNA: TGTGCCAGCAGCCTAGGACACCTAGAAAAACTGTTTTTT.

This clonotype was observed at least ten times. The chain employs TRBV20-1 and TRBJ2-7; possibly TRBD2 for D (5 bases). Germline CDR1 DFQATT, CDR2 SNEGSKA (reference sequence). The CDR3 totals 15 residues. V gave up 4 bases and J gave up 4 bases, with 20 bases separating them. The DNA of the CDR3 is TGCAGTGCTAAAGAACTAGGAGTTGGGTTATACGAGCAGTACTTC. Protein sequence: CSAKELGVGLYEQYF.

There are many counts of this clonotype. CDR3 sequence reads: CASSSARLAGVEQYF. The CDR3 DNA reads as TGTGCCAGCAGCTCCGCCCGACTAGCGGGAGTCGAGCAGTACTTC. The genes are TRBV7-9 and TRBJ2-7; 12 bases match TRBD2. J lost 6 bases, V lost 4 bases, and 7 bases had no gene match. This CDR3 region has 15 residues. Germline CDR1 reads SEHNR; CDR2 reads FQNEAQ (reference sequence). Filled out from reference TRBV7-9 and TRBJ2-7, the complete variable domain reads DTGVSQNPRHKITKRGQNVTFRCDPISEHNRLYWYRQTLGQGPEFLTYFQNEAQLEKSRLLSDRFSAERPKGSFSTLEIQRTEQGDSAMYLCASSSARLAGVEQYFGPGTRLTVT.

The rearrangement links TRBV10-3 to TRBJ1-1; no definite D call. V lost 1 base and J lost 5, with 11 bases in between. The CDR3 is made up of 14 amino acids. Germline V gives CDR1 ENHRY, CDR2 SYGVKD. The DNA of the CDR3 is TGTGCCATCAGTGAGTTGGGTGGAGAGACTGAAGCTTTCTTT. Residues: CAISELGGETEAFF.

This clonotype came up once. The rearrangement joins TRBV6-6 to TRBJ1-2; 8 bases line up with TRBD1. V gave up 4 bases and J gave up 7 bases; unmatched junction bases: 8. The CDR3 runs 14 residues. Germline assignment: CDR1 MNHNY and CDR2 SVGAGI (reference sequence). CDR3: CASSSGQGVFGYTF. CDR3 coding DNA: TGTGCCAGCAGTTCCGGACAGGGAGTTTTTGGCTACACCTTC.

This clonotype was recorded many times. V gene TRBV7-2 combines with J gene TRBJ1-2; D is uncertain. V was clipped by 0 bases and J by 0 bases, with 8 bases between them. The germline V gene has CDR1 SGHTA and CDR2 FQGNSA. The length of the CDR3 is 15 residues. The CDR3 loop reads CASSLAPAANYGYTF. CDR3 DNA: TGTGCCAGCAGCTTAGCACCAGCAGCTAACTATGGCTACACCTTC.

This clonotype has just one count. Possible read error: a much larger clone is one base away. The rearrangement uses TRBV28 and TRBJ1-6, with TRBD1 matching over 9 bases. Germline trimming cut 5 bases from V and 9 bases from J; bases unmatched to any gene: 5. The germline gives CDR1 MDHEN, CDR2 SYDVKM. The CDR3 length is 14 residues. For the CDR3, the DNA is TGTGCCAGCAGTCACGACAGGGGGTTTTCACCCCTCCACTTT. Protein sequence: CASSHDRGFSPLHF.

In its sample, this clonotype was seen many times. This chain connects TRBV6-1 to TRBJ2-5; 13 bases agree with TRBD2. V shed 6 bases, J shed 5 bases, and the junction held 12 bases outside the gene matches. The CDR3 has 17 amino acids. CDR1 and CDR2 (germline): MNHNS, SASEGT. CDR3 in DNA: TGTGCCAGCAGCCGCCCGCGACTAGCGGGAGGATGGGAGACCCAGTACTTC. Its protein is CASSRPRLAGGWETQYF.

This clonotype was recorded a few times. The chain combines TRBV10-1 with TRBJ1-1; no reliable D call. V was trimmed by 8 bases and J by 3 bases, leaving 7 bases between them. The CDR3 contains 11 residues. Germline V CDR1 and CDR2: WNHNN, SYGVQD (reference sequence). CDR3 residues: CASVADTEAFF. The CDR3 bases are TGCGCCAGCGTGGCCGACACTGAAGCTTTCTTT.

The V and J genes are TRBV19 and TRBJ2-5; 10 bases align to TRBD2. V gave up 5 bases and J gave up 5 bases; unmatched junction bases: 11. Germline-derived CDR1 and CDR2 are LNHDA and SQIVND (reference sequence). The CDR3 has 16 amino acids. CDR3 in DNA: TGTGCCAGTAGTTTCGGCCTAGCGGGAGCGGGGGAGACCCAGTACTTC. It is translated as CASSFGLAGAGETQYF.

The chain uses TRBV7-9 and TRBJ2-2; either TRBD1 or TRBD2 may fit D (5 bases each). V lost 10 bases and J lost 4, with 16 bases in between. CDR1 and CDR2 (germline): SEHNR, FQNEAQ (reference sequence). The CDR3 is made up of 14 amino acids. The CDR3 nucleotides are TGTGCCAACACCATGACTGGGGGCACCGGGGAGCTGTTTTTT. The encoded protein is CANTMTGGTGELFF.

This CDR3 is CASSPRGGGSETQYF. The CDR3 DNA reads as TGTGCCAGCAGTCCGAGAGGAGGGGGGTCAGAGACCCAGTACTTC. V is TRBV2 and J is TRBJ2-5; either TRBD1 or TRBD2 may supply D (6 bases each). Germline V gene data show CDR1 as SNHLY and CDR2 as FYNNEI. This CDR3 has 15 amino acids. V was clipped by 5 bases and J by 4 bases, with 17 bases between them.

This clonotype occurred once. The genes are TRBV25-1 and TRBJ1-4; weak D call: TRBD1 (6 bases). The CDR3 is 15 amino acids. The V end lost 2 bases, the J end lost 8 bases, and 15 bases lay between the germline ends. CDR1 and CDR2 (germline): MGHDK, SYGVNS. CDR3 residues: CASSEGIRGSEKLFF. The CDR3 DNA follows: TGTGCCAGCAGTGAAGGTATCAGGGGTAGCGAAAAACTGTTTTTT.

This chain links TRBV29-1 with TRBJ2-7, with TRBD1 identical over 10 bases. Germline V gene sequence: CDR1 SQVTM, CDR2 ANQGSEA. The CDR3 is 13 residues long. The V segment lost 6 bases and the J segment 3 bases; nucleotides outside the gene matches: 5. The DNA for the CDR3 is TGCAGCGTAGGGACAGGGGTGAACTACGAGCAGTACTTC. This gives the protein CSVGTGVNYEQYF.

As regards this clonotype: Relative to the germline gene, one junction end is altered; a read error may explain this. J is TRBJ1-1 and V is TRBV7-9; no reliable D call. Per germline, CDR1 SEHNR and CDR2 FQNEAQ (reference sequence). The CDR3 has 15 amino acids. The CDR3 nucleotides are TGTGCCGGCAGCTTAGCCCAGAGTGTAAGTACTGAAGCTTTCTTT. Protein: CAGSLAQSVSTEAFF.

J is TRBJ1-1 and V is TRBV28; tentative D call: TRBD1 (6 bases). Trimming took off 5 bases at V and 6 bases at J, with 22 bases between the two ends. Germline loops: CDR1 MDHEN, CDR2 SYDVKM. The CDR3 consists of 16 residues. CDR3 nucleotides: TGTGCCAGCAGTAAAAGGACAGTTTTCAGTCGCTCTGAAGCTTTCTTT. Translated, it gives CASSKRTVFSRSEAFF.

The chain carries TRBV2 and TRBJ2-5; the D gene is possibly TRBD2 (6 bases). Trimming shortened V by 4 bases and J by 5 bases, and 26 bases separated the two germline ends. This CDR3 is built from 18 residues. CDR1 is SNHLY, CDR2 FYNNEI, per germline. DNA of the CDR3: TGTGCCAGCAGTGGTTATTTGCGGGAATCACACTTTGAGGAGACCCAGTACTTC. Its translation is CASSGYLRESHFEETQYF.

This clonotype was seen at least ten times. V is TRBV30 and J is TRBJ2-7; 8 nucleotides align to TRBD1. The length of the CDR3 is 14 residues. Germline-derived CDR1 and CDR2 are GTSNPN and SVGIG (reference sequence). Trimming removed 2 bases from V and 4 bases from J; junction bases left unmatched: 7. The DNA for the CDR3 is TGTGCCTGGAGTCCGACAGGGGCGAGGTACGAGCAGTACTTC. Protein: CAWSPTGARYEQYF.

The rearrangement uses TRBV29-1 and TRBJ2-7; TRBD2 might be the D (6 bases). Trimming pared 3 bases from V and 3 bases from J, leaving 18 bases between. Germline V gene sequence: CDR1 SQVTM, CDR2 ANQGSEA. CDR3 length equals 15 residues. The CDR3: CSVEAETGLLYEQYF. CDR3 bases: TGCAGCGTTGAGGCGGAGACGGGACTCCTCTACGAGCAGTACTTC.

This clonotype occurred many times. CDR3 protein: CASSQVIRERTYEQYF. The CDR3 nucleotides read TGTGCCAGCAGCCAAGTTATCAGGGAGAGGACCTACGAGCAGTACTTC. The V call is TRBV14, the J call TRBJ2-7; D is perhaps TRBD1 or TRBD2 (5 bases each). From germline, CDR1 is SGHDN and CDR2 FVKESK. The CDR3 has 16 amino acids. With 1 base removed from V and 2 bases from J, the gap between germline ends came to 15 bases. The full variable domain, rest sourced from reference TRBV14 and TRBJ2-7, is EAGVTQFPSHSVIEKGQTVTLRCDPISGHDNLYWYRRVMGKEIKFLLHFVKESKQDESGMPNNRFLAERTGGTYSTLKVQPAELEDSGVYFCASSQVIRERTYEQYFGPGTRLTVT.

The chain couples TRBV19 to TRBJ1-2; D might be TRBD1 (5 bases). The CDR3 has 13 amino acids. The germline V gene has CDR1 LNHDA and CDR2 SQIVND (reference sequence). CDR3: CALRDPDNYGYTF. The CDR3 DNA reads TGTGCTCTCCGGGACCCTGATAACTATGGCTACACCTTC.

This clonotype was counted at least ten times. The V gene is TRBV15, the J gene TRBJ1-1; no definite D call. V lost 9 bases to trimming and J lost 0 bases, with 11 bases between them. Germline values: CDR1 LNHNV, CDR2 YYDKDF (reference sequence). The CDR3 runs 13 residues. This CDR3 reads CATNGLMNTEAFF. The CDR3 nucleotides read TGTGCCACGAACGGGCTCATGAACACTGAAGCTTTCTTT.

This clonotype came up many times. The rearrangement links TRBV29-1 to TRBJ1-5, with no clear D. This CDR3 comprises 13 residues. Trimming removed 7 bases at V and 0 bases at J, with 10 bases between. The germline V gene encodes CDR1 SQVTM and CDR2 ANQGSEA. The CDR3 loop is CSDPNSSNQPQHF. The CDR3 DNA is TGCAGCGACCCAAACAGTAGCAATCAGCCCCAGCATTTT.

Regarding this clonotype: No conserved phenylalanine or tryptophan ends this CDR3, so it is likely a read error. The rearrangement links TRBV7-9 to TRBJ2-7; 8 bases fit TRBD1. Germline V gene data show CDR1 as SEHNR and CDR2 as FQNEAQ (reference sequence). With 8 bases clipped from V and 3 bases from J, the junction kept 6 bases outside the gene matches. The CDR3 consists of 13 residues. The CDR3 region has the DNA TGTGCCAGCCACCGGGACAGGAACTACGAGCAGTACCTC. Protein sequence: CASHRDRNYEQYL.

V gene TRBV10-2 combines with J gene TRBJ2-5; D is possibly TRBD1 (7 bases). The CDR3 covers 13 residues. Germline V CDR1 and CDR2: WSHSY, SAAADI. V lost 9 bases, J lost 3 bases, and 14 bases lay in between. CDR3 residues: CASRGGGEETQYF. CDR3 sequence (DNA): TGCGCCAGTCGAGGAGGGGGCGAAGAGACCCAGTACTTC.